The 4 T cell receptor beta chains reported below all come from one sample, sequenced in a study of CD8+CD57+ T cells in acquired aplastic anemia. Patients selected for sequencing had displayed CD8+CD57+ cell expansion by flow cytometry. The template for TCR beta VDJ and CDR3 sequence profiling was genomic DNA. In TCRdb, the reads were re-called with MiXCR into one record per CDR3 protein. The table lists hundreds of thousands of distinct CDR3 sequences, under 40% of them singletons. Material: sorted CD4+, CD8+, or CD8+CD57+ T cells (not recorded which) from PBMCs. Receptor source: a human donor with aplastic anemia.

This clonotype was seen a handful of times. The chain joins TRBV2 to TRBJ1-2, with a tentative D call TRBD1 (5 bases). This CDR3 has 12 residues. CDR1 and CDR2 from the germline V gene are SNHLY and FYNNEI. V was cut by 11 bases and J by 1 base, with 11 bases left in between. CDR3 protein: CAWDGGNYGYTF. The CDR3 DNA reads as TGTGCCTGGGACGGGGGTAACTATGGCTACACCTTC.

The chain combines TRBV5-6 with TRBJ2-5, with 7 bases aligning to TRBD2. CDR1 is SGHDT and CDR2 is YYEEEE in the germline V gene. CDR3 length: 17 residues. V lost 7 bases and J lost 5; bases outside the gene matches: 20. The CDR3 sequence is CASAPWVPGGLGETQYF. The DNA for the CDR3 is TGTGCCAGCGCTCCTTGGGTGCCGGGAGGCTTGGGGGAGACCCAGTACTTC.

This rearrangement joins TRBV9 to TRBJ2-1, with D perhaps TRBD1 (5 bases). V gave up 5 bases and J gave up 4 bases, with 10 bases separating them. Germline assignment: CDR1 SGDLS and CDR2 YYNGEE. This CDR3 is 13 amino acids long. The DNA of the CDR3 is TGTGCCAGCAGTCAGGGTGGGTACAATGAGCAGTTCTTC. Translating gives CASSQGGYNEQFF.

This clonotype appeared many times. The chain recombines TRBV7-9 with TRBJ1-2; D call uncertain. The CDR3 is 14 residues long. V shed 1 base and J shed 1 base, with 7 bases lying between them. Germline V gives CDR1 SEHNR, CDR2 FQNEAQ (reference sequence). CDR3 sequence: CASSLVGNNYGYTF. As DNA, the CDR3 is TGTGCCAGCAGCTTAGTCGGGAATAACTATGGCTACACCTTC.